This T cell receptor beta chain was identified during a study of T cell repertoires in cytomegalovirus infection. At the level of the study: Public TCR beta signatures were indicative of both CMV infection and a matching HLA type.

Whole-study results and caveats: Public TCR beta family frequency separated CMV-and-HLA carriers, including in an independent cohort. Ex vivo responses were dominated by HLA-C-restricted CMV-specific TCR beta clonotypes.

This clonotype was seen only a few times. Its antigen remains unknown. V was trimmed by 2 bases and J by 5 bases, leaving 9 bases between them. CDR1 and CDR2 (germline): SGHTA, FQGTGA. The CDR3 sequence is 13 residues long. MiXCR, run by TCRdb on the reads, gives a single entry per CDR3 protein. Found here are roughly 150,000 distinct CDR3 sequences, approximately 17% of them singletons; the top ten hold 18%. The sample comprised CD8+ T cells from PBMCs. The source of this sequence is a human donor in good health (CMV status not recorded). Some clones in this sample may be carry-over from other donors' samples. This chain connects TRBV7-3 to TRBJ1-1; D gene unclear. CDR3 coding DNA: TGTGCCAGCAGCTTACTCTCGGGGACTGAAGCTTTCTTT. Its translation: CASSLLSGTEAFF.